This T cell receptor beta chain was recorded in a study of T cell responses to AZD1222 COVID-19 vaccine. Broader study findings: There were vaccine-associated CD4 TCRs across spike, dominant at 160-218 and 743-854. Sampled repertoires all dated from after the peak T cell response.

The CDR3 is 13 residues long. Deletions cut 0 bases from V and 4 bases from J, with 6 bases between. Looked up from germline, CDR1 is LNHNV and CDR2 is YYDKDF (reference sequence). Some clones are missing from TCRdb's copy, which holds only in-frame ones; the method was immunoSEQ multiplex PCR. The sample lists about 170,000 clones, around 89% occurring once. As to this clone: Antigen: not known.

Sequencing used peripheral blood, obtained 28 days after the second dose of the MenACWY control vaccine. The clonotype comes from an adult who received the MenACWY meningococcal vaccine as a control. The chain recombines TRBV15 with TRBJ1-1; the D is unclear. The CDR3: CATSREIATEAFF. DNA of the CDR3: TGTGCCACCAGCAGAGAAATAGCCACTGAAGCTTTCTTT.